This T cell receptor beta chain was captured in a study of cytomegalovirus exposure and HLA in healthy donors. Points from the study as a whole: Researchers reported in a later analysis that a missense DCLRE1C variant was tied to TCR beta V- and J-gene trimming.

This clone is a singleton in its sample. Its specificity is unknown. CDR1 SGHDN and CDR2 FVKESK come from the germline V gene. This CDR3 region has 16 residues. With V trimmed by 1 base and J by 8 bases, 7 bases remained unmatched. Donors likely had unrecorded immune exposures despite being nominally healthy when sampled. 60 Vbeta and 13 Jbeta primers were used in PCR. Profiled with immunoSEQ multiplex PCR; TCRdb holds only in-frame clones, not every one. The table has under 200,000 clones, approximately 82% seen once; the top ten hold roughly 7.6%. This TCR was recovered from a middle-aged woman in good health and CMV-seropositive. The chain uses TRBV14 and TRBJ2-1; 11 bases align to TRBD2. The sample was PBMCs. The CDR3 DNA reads TGTGCCAGCAGCCAAGGGTGGACTAGCGGGTGGGATGAGCAGTTCTTC. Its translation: CASSQGWTSGWDEQFF.